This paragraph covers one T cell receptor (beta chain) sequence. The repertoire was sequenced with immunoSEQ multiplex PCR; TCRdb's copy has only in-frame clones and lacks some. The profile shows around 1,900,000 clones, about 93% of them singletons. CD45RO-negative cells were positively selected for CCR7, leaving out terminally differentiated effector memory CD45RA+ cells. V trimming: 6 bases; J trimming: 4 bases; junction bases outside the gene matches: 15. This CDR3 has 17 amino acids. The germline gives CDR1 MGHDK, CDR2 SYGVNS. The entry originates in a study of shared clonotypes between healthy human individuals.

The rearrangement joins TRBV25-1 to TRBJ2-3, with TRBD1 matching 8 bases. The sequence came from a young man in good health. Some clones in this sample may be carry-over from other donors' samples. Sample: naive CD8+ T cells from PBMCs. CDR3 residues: CASSQVQGAPFPDTQYF. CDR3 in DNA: TGTGCCAGCAGCCAAGTCCAGGGGGCGCCGTTCCCAGATACGCAGTATTTT.